This T cell receptor (beta chain) was recorded in a study of shared clonotypes between healthy human individuals (dated by TCRdb to 2019 to 2021). Looking at the study overall: A few men and a couple of women, aged 18 to 49 years, made up the cohort. Libraries were prepared and TCR repertoires were sequenced by different laboratories using diverse techniques, in order to increase sequencing depth and limit assay-specific biases. Leukapheresis yielded between about 0.94 and 9 billion PBMCs per donor. For each donor, three plates each were used for CD4 naive and CD4 memory, two plates were used for CD8 naive, and one plate was used for CD8 memory. Blood TCR repertoires of about 5 healthy adults were deeply sequenced to estimate repertoire size and the extent of clonotype sharing between individuals.

CD8 naive samples were CD45RO-negative cells positively selected for CCR7, giving a CD45RA+CCR7+ population that excluded TemRA cells. The donors were healthy, HIV-negative adults with no recently reported acute infections or vaccinations. Only Caucasian adults living in Nashville, Tennessee, USA were represented among the donors. Blood was obtained by leukapheresis, after which PBMCs were separated by Ficoll-Histopaque density gradient centrifugation and cryopreserved in liquid nitrogen vapor phase. Purity and quantity of every magnetically sorted T cell population were checked by analytical flow cytometry. Genomic DNA was isolated from every sorted fraction and measured by UV absorbance on a Nanodrop 2000c. TCR CDR3 regions were amplified from genomic DNA by multiplex PCR using the deep immunoSEQ assay. For each cell subset, the extracted genomic DNA was distributed evenly across all wells of several immunoSEQ 96-well plates, and each plate served as one replicate. For sorted subsets, around 0.2 ug of genomic DNA, equivalent to some 30,000 T cell genomes, went into each replicate PCR. The purified libraries were quantified using a Qubit 3.0 fluorometer, sized with a Bioanalyzer 2100, and then quantified again using the KAPA Library Quantification kit. Every immunoSEQ 96-well plate was sequenced on a separate single-read 150-cycle Illumina NextSeq 550 flow cell. On the study's bioinformatics: The immunoSEQ output contained only junctional sequences without quality scores, so filtering could not match that applied to full-length reads. To assign V/J genes and CDR3, sequences were annotated using PyIR, a Python wrapper for IgBLAST v1.9, with IMGT germline references. Reads with weak V/J assignments (E-value above 1e-6), missing CDR3, stop codons, out-of-frame junctions, or ambiguous translated residues were removed. V3J clonotypes were defined by identical inferred V gene, J gene, and CDR3 amino acid sequence. The percentage overlap between two repertoires was calculated by dividing the number of shared unique clonotypes by the size of the smaller repertoire. Repertoire richness was assessed with RTK rarefaction, the Chao1 estimator, and Recon v2.1 estimates of unobserved clonotypes. OLGA was used to compute generation probabilities for all TCRbeta clonotypes that the gDNA method yielded from a handful of donors. The table comes from immuneACCESS by way of TCRdb, which keeps in-frame sequences with V and J called. Part of the clones is missing from these tables; in studies checked, under half for an unresolved V gene and the rest for unknown reasons. V, J and clone size are taken as reported in that table, and D and trimming were inferred from the DNA itself. For this sample there are millions of clones; about 94% appear just once. The top ten clones comprise around 1.1% of the sample.

The junction carries 18 bases between V and J, which are trimmed by 8 bases and 8 bases respectively. The CDR3 contains 14 residues, cysteine and phenylalanine counted. Only the CDR3 DNA is retained, 42 bases long and in frame from the first base. Via the germline V gene (reference sequence), CDR1 is MNHNY and CDR2 SVGAGI. Results and caveats for the whole study, not just this receptor: Pairwise subsampling indicated that sequencing depth was expected to affect the degree of clonotype sharing among donors. Clonotypes shared by all four sorted-subset donors showed higher generation probabilities than non-shared clonotypes. Approximately 5% of naive CD4, 3% to 4% of naive CD8, about 2.1% of memory CD4, and less than 0.45% of memory CD8 clonotypes were shared across a few donors. The small number of donors limited the genetic and exposure-history diversity represented. Sampling was limited to blood, and TCR repertoires in tissue likely differ from TCR repertoires in blood. Incomplete sequencing was indicated by rarefaction of sorted-subset datasets, despite the large sequencing depth. Naive subsets generally had larger estimated clonotype richness than memory subsets did.

Worth noting for this clone: Its target antigen remains unknown. It has no much larger one-base neighbor in the sample; base qualities were not kept.

The receptor's source is a man between 18 and 35 years old in good health. Sequencing was carried out using naive CD8+ T cells sorted from blood. Interpreted using the paper, the cell subset or site label stands for: CD45RA+CCR7+. This receptor chain uses TRBV6-6 and TRBJ1-4; a tentative D call is TRBD1 (6 bases match). The CDR3 loop reads CASAKLQGGEKLFF. The nucleotide sequence is given as TGTGCCAGCGCGAAGCTACAGGGAGGCGAAAAACTGTTTTTT.